This TCR beta chain stems from a study of blood T cell repertoires in COVID-19. The CDR3 spans 14 residues. V was clipped by 1 base and J by 2 bases, with 9 bases between them. Per germline, CDR1 SGHRS and CDR2 YFSETQ. In Seattle, patients joined the study during active infection and were tracked longitudinally. In the authors' methods: Amplification with reference gene primers provided the estimates of nucleated cell counts. Clones were read by immunoSEQ multiplex PCR, and TCRdb kept only the in-frame ones, dropping some. V, J and clone size are those of that table, while D and trimming were read from the DNA. The table has some 60,000 clones, 80% to 85% seen once.

This sequence was found in an elderly man with COVID-19, enrolled during active disease. The specimen was peripheral blood. This chain uses TRBV5-1 with TRBJ1-1; TRBD1 might be the D (5 bases). In DNA form, the CDR3 reads TGCGCCAGCAGCTTGCTCCAGGGTAACACTGAAGCTTTCTTT. Amino acid sequence: CASSLLQGNTEAFF.